This T cell receptor (beta chain) was recovered during a study of OX40 agonist ivuxolimab in advanced cancers. Study background: The dose-escalation cohort was just under 85% male, with a mean age of approximately 61 years, ranging about 23 to 90. Prior anti-PD-1, anti-PD-L1 or anti-CTLA-4 therapy was allowed; less than 45% had some. General study points: In a subset of nonresponders, normalized T-cell clonal expansion was also low. More expanded clones were seen, on average, in CD8+ T cells than in CD4+.

The germline CDR1 and CDR2 sequences are SGHVS and FQNEAQ. The CDR3 is 14 residues long. V lost 5 bases, J lost 3 bases, and 6 bases stayed unmatched. Points on this clone: Its antigen is not known.

Some clones are missing from TCRdb's copy, which holds only in-frame ones; the method was immunoSEQ multiplex PCR. The data show over 30,000 clones, with around 89% seen just once and about 4.2% held by the top ten. V is TRBV7-8 and J is TRBJ2-7; 8 nucleotides match TRBD1. Material: CD4+ or CD8+ T cells sorted from blood, obtained in a trial of the OX40 agonist ivuxolimab. The origin of this receptor is an adult with an advanced solid tumor such as melanoma, head and neck, liver or kidney cancer. CDR3 coding DNA: TGTGCCAGCAGCCAGCAGGGGGCGGTCTACGAGCAGTACTTC. Translated: CASSQQGAVYEQYF.